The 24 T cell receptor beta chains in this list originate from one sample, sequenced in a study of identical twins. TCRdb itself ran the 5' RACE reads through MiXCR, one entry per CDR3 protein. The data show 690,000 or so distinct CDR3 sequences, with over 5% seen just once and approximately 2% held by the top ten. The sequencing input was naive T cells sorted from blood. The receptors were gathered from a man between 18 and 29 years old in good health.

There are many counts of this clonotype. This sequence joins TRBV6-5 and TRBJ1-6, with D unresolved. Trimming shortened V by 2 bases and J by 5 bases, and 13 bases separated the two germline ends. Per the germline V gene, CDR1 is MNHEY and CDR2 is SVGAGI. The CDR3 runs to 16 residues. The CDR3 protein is CASSYRVNPNNSPLHF. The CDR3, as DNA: TGTGCCAGCAGTTACAGGGTGAATCCTAATAATTCACCCCTCCACTTT.

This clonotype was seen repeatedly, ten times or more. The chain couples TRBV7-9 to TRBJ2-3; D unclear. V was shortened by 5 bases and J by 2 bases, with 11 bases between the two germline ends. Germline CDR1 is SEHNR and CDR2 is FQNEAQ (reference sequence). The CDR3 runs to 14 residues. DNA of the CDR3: TGTGCCAGCAGCCCCGGACGATACACAGATACGCAGTATTTT. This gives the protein CASSPGRYTDTQYF. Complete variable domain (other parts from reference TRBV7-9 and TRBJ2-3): DTGVSQNPRHKITKRGQNVTFRCDPISEHNRLYWYRQTLGQGPEFLTYFQNEAQLEKSRLLSDRFSAERPKGSFSTLEIQRTEQGDSAMYLCASSPGRYTDTQYFGPGTRLTVL.

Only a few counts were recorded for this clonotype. The CDR3 DNA reads TGTGCCAGCAGTTTCCCTCTAGCAAGGTCCTACAATGAGCAGTTCTTC. Protein: CASSFPLARSYNEQFF. The rearrangement uses TRBV2 and TRBJ2-1; D is perhaps TRBD2 (5 bases). V lost 5 bases to trimming and J lost 1 base, with 15 bases between them. Per germline, CDR1 SNHLY and CDR2 FYNNEI. The CDR3 covers 16 residues. Supplemented by reference TRBV2 and TRBJ2-1, the full variable domain reads EPEVTQTPSHQVTQMGQEVILRCVPISNHLYFYWYRQILGQKVEFLVSFYNNEISEKSEIFDDQFSVERPDGSNFTLKIRSTKLEDSAMYFCASSFPLARSYNEQFFGPGTRLTVL.

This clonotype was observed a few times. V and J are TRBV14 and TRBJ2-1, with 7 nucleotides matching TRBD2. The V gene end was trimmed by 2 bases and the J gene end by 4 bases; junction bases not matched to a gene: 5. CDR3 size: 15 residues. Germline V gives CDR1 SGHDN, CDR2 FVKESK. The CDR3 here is CASSQLGGPYNEQFF. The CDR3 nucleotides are TGTGCCAGCAGCCAATTGGGAGGGCCGTACAATGAGCAGTTCTTC.

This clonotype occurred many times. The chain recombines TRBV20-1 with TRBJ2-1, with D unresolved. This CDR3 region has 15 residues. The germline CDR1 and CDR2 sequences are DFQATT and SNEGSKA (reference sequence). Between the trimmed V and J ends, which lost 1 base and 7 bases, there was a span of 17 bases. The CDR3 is CSARVPGVVGNEQFF. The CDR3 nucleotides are TGCAGTGCTAGAGTCCCTGGGGTGGTGGGGAATGAGCAGTTCTTC.

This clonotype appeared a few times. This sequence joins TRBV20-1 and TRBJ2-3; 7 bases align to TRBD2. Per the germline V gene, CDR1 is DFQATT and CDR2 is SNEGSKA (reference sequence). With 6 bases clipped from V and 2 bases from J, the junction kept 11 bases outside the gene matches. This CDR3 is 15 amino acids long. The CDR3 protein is CSARRASGYTDTQYF. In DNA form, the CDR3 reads TGCAGTGCCAGGAGGGCTAGCGGATACACAGATACGCAGTATTTT.

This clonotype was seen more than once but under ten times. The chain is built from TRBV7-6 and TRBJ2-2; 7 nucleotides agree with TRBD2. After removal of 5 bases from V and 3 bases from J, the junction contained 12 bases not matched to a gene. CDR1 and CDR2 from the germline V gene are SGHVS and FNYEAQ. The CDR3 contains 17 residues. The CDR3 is CASSTSMAGVYTGELFF. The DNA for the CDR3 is TGTGCCAGCAGCACCAGCATGGCGGGAGTTTACACCGGGGAGCTGTTTTTT.

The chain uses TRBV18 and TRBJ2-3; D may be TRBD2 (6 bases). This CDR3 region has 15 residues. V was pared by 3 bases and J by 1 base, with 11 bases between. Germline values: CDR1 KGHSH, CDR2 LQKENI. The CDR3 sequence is CASSPVPSGTDTQYF. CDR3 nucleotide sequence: TGTGCCAGCTCACCTGTTCCTAGCGGCACAGATACGCAGTATTTT.

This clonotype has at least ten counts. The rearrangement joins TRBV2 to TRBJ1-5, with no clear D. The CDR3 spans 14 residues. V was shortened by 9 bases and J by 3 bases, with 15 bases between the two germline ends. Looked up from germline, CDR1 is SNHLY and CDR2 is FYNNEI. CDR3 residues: CASSLSGNNQPQHF. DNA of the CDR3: TGTGCCAGTAGCTTATCGGGGAACAATCAGCCCCAGCATTTT.

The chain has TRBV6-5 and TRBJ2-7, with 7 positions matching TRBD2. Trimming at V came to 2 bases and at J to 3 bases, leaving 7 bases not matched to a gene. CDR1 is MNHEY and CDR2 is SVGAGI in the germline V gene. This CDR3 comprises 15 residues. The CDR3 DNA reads TGTGCCAGCAGTTACGGAAGCGGGGTTGGCTACGAGCAGTACGTC. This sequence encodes CASSYGSGVGYEQYV.

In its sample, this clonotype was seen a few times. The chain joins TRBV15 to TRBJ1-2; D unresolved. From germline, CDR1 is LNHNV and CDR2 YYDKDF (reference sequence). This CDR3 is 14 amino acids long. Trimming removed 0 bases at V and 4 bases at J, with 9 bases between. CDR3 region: CATSRDRGIYGYTF. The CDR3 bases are TGTGCCACCAGCAGAGATAGAGGCATCTATGGCTACACCTTC.

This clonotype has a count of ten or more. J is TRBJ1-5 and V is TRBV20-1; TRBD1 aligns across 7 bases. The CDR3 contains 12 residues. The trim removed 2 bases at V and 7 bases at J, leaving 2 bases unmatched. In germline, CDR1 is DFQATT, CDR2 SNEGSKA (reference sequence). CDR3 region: CSARQGGQPQHF. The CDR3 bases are TGCAGTGCTAGACAGGGGGGACAGCCCCAGCATTTT.

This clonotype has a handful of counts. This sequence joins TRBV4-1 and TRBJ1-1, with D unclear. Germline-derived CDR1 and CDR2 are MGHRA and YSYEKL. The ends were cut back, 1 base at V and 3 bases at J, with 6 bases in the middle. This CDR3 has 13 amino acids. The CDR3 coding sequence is TGCGCCAGCAGCCAAGCCCAGGACACTGAAGCTTTCTTT. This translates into CASSQAQDTEAFF.

The CDR3 loop reads CASSSFPTPGTSYNEQFF. The DNA for the CDR3 is TGTGCCAGCAGCTCCTTTCCTACCCCGGGGACTTCCTACAATGAGCAGTTCTTC. The V and J genes are TRBV11-2 and TRBJ2-1, with a possible D match to TRBD2 (6 bases). The CDR3 runs to 18 residues. Germline V lookup: CDR1 SGHAT, CDR2 FQNNGV. V lost 4 bases to trimming and J lost 1 base, with 20 bases between them.

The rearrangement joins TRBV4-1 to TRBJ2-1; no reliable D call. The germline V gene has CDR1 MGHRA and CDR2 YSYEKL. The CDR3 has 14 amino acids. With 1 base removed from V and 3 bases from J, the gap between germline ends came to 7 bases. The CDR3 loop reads CASSQGNHYNEQFF. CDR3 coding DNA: TGCGCCAGCAGCCAAGGCAACCACTACAATGAGCAGTTCTTC.

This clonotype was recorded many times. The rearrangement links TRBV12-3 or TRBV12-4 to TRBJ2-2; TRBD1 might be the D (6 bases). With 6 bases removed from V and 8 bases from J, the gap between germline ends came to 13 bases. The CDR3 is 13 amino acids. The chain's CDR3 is CASRITGSGELFF. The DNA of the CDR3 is TGTGCCAGCAGGATTACAGGGTCGGGGGAGCTGTTTTTT.

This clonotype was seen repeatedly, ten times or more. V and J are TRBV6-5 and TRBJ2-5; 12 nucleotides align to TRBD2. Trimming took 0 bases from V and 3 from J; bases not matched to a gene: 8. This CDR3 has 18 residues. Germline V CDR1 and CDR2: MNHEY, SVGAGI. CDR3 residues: CASSYSPSGLAGKETQYF. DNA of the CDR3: TGTGCCAGCAGTTACTCACCCAGTGGACTAGCGGGGAAAGAGACCCAGTACTTC.

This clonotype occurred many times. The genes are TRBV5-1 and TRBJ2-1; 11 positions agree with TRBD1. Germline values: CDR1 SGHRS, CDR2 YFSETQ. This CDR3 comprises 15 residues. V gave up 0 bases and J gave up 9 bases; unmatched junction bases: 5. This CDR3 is CASSLARDRGAEQFF. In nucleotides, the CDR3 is TGCGCCAGCAGCTTGGCTCGGGACAGGGGGGCTGAGCAGTTCTTC.

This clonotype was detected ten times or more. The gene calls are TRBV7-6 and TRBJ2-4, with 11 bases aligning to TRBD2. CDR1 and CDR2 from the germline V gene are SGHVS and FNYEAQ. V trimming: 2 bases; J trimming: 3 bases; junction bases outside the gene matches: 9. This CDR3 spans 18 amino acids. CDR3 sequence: CASSLTPPGLAVKNIQYF. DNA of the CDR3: TGTGCCAGCAGCTTAACGCCACCGGGACTAGCGGTCAAAAACATTCAGTACTTC.

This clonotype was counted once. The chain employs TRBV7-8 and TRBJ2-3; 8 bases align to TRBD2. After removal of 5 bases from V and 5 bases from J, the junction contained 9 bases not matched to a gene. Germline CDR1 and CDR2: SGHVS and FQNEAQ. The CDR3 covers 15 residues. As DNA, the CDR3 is TGTGCCAGCAGCGCAATAGCGGGGTTCAGAGATACGCAGTATTTT. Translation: CASSAIAGFRDTQYF.

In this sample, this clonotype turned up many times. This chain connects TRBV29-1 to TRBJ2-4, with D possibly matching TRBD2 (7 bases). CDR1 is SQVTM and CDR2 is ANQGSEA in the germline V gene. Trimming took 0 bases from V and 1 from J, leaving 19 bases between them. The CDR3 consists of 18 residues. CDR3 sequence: CSVEEGAGAAFAKNIQYF. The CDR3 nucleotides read TGCAGCGTTGAAGAGGGGGCGGGAGCTGCTTTTGCCAAAAACATTCAGTACTTC.

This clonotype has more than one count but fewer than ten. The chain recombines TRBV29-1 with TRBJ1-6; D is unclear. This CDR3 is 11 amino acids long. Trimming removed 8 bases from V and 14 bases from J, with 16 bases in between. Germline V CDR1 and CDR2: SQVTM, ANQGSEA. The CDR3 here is CSPSDPPTLHF. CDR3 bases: TGCAGCCCCTCCGACCCACCAACCCTCCACTTT.

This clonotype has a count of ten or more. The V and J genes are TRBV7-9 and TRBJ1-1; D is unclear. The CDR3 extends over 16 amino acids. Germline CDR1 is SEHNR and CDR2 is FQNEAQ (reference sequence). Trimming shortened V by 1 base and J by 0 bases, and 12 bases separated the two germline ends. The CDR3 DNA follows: TGTGCCAGCAGCTTAGAGAGCGTCAGGTTGAACACTGAAGCTTTCTTT. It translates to CASSLESVRLNTEAFF.

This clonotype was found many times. The CDR3 reads CSPQLTSTNEQFF. The CDR3 DNA reads as TGCAGCCCTCAACTGACTAGTACGAATGAGCAGTTCTTC. J is TRBJ2-1 and V is TRBV29-1, with D maybe TRBD2 (6 bases). V lost 8 bases and J lost 7, with 18 bases in between. Germline V gene data show CDR1 as SQVTM and CDR2 as ANQGSEA. This CDR3 has 13 residues.